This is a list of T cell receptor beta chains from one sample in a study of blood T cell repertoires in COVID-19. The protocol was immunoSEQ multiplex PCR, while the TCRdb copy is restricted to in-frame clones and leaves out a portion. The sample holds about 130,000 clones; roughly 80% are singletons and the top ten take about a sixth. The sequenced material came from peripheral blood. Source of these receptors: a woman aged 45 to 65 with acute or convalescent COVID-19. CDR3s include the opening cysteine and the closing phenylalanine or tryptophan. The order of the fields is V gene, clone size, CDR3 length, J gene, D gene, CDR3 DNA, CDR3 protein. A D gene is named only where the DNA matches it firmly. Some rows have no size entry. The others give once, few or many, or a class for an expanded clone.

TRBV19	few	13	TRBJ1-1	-	TGTGCCAGTACCCAAACAGCGAACACTGAAGCTTTCTTT	CASTQTANTEAFF
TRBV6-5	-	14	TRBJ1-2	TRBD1	TGTGCCAGCAGTTACAAGGCAGGGGGCTATGGCTACACCTTC	CASSYKAGGYGYTF
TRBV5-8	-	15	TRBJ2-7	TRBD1	TGTGCCAGCAGCTTGGCCACCGGGACAGGGGGCGAGCAGTACTTC	CASSLATGTGGEQYF
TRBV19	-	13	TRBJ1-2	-	TGTGCCAGTAGTAACGCAGGGCCATATGGCTACACCTTC	CASSNAGPYGYTF
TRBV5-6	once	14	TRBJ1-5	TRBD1	TGTGCCAGCAGGCGGCAGGGGGCGAGTCAGCCCCAGCATTTT	CASRRQGASQPQHF
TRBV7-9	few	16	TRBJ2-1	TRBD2	TGTGCCAGCAGCCCGAGCGGGGGGAGGTTCCACAATGAGCAGTTCTTC	CASSPSGGRFHNEQFF
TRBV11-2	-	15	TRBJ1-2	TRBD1	TGTGCCAGCAGCTGGACAAGAGGGACAGGGGGTGGCTACACCTTC	CASSWTRGTGGGYTF
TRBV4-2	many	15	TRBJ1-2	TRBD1	TGTGCCAGCAGCCAAGATGAGGACAGGGTCTATGGCTACACCTTC	CASSQDEDRVYGYTF
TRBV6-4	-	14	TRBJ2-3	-	TGTGCCAGCAGAGAAAGGCAGGACACAGATACGCAGTATTTT	CASRERQDTDTQYF
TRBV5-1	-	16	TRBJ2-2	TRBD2	TGCGCCAGCAGCTTTGTCGGGGGGGCTGACACCGGGGAGCTGTTTTTT	CASSFVGGADTGELFF
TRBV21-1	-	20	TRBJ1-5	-	TGTGCCAGCAGCACCGGAAGGGGGAGGGGATTTCCCCATGGCAATCAGCCCCAGCATTTT	CASSTGRGRGFPHGNQPQHF
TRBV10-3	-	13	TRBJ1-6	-	TGTGCCATCGGGAGCCGGGAGGATTCACCCCTCCACTTT	CAIGSREDSPLHF
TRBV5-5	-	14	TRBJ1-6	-	TGTGCCAGCAGCTTGGCAGGAAATAATTCACCCCTCCACTTT	CASSLAGNNSPLHF
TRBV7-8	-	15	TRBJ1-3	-	TGTGCCAGCAGCCCCGGCGGTGGGTCGGGAAACACCATATATTTT	CASSPGGGSGNTIYF
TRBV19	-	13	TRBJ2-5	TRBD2	TGTGCCAGTAGTACTAGCGGCGTAGAGACCCAGTACTTC	CASSTSGVETQYF
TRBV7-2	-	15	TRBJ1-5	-	TGTGCCAGCAGCTTAAGTTTCGGGAGCAATCAGCCCCAGCATTTT	CASSLSFGSNQPQHF